Included here is one T cell receptor (beta chain) sequence, with context. Its antigen remains undetermined. Qualities for individual bases were not recorded, and no much larger clone is one base off. TCRB CDR3 sequencing used the immunoSEQ assay on genomic DNA. Under the source paper's analysis protocol: Nothing other than productive TCRB rearrangements was included in the analyses. Clonality was expressed as a Shannon entropy-based productive clonality index, with each clone defined by a unique TCRB CDR3 sequence. Repertoire overlap between two samples was calculated from the template counts of each clone relative to total templates per sample. Flow cytometry-measured V-gene usage correlated with V-gene usage from TCRB sequencing, with a Spearman r of more than 0.6. TCRdb took this table from immuneACCESS and kept in-frame rearrangements with V and J called. Such tables lack part of the clones; where checked against another copy, unresolved V genes explain under half of the gap, and the rest is unexplained. That table gives V, J and clone size, and the DNA gave D and trimming. In this sample the table shows about 36,000 clones, 84% of which occur a single time. Roughly 3.2% of the sample is held by the ten biggest clonotypes.

Buffy coats from about 22 blood donors served as healthy controls, a group that was 55% female with a median age of 56 years (range 21-70). Flow cytometry confirmed the purity of CD4+ and CD8+ cells that had been isolated by positive magnetic bead selection on an AutoMACS. Peripheral blood mononuclear cells were obtained using density gradient separation with Ficoll-Paque PLUS. DNA was extracted from CD4-enriched, CD8-enriched or PBMC samples with Nucleospin Tissue or Tissue XS kits and quantified with a Qubit 2.0 fluorometer. The data are from a study of somatic mutations in cytotoxic T cells in rheumatoid arthritis (dated 2017 in TCRdb). As for the study more broadly: A FACSAria II or Sony SH800 was used to flow-sort some V beta antibody-stained T-cell populations at nearly 100% purity, and TCRB sequencing was also done on sorted V beta1+ cells. A total of 60 to 80 rheumatoid arthritis patients and 20 to 25 healthy controls underwent TCRB deep sequencing. The median ages of the patient and control groups were essentially identical. The study asked whether expanded CD8+ T-cell clones in newly diagnosed, untreated rheumatoid arthritis carry somatic mutations, and used TCRB deep sequencing to characterize clonality. Study-wide conclusions, independent of this receptor: CD8+ T-cell clonality in rheumatoid arthritis patients was not significantly different from that in age-matched healthy controls. In about an eighth of the roughly 65 patients, more than 20% of CD8+ cells belonged to the largest CD8+ clone, while several identical CD8+ TCRB sequences were shared between blood and synovial fluid. CD8+ clonality increased with age in patients (Spearman r ≈ 0.5) but not in healthy controls. The finding that TRBV07 was slightly underrepresented in patients was left unadjusted for multiple comparisons. The antigen targets of the expanded CD8+ clones were unknown, and absence from virus-specific databases did not rule out viral specificity.

Taken from the germline V gene, the CDR1 and CDR2 loops are WSHSY and SAAADI. At the junction V is shortened by 5 bases and J by 3 bases, with 8 bases in between. The CDR3 measures 13 amino acids from cysteine to phenylalanine. Only CDR3 DNA is held: 39 bases, read in frame from base 1. The sequencing input was CD8+ T cells sorted from blood. This TCR was sampled from a man aged 35 to 55 in good health. The chain uses TRBV10-2 and TRBJ1-5; tentative D gene TRBD1, with 5 bases matching. CDR3 reads: CASSLGVNQPQHF. The nucleotide sequence is TGCGCCAGCAGTTTGGGGGTCAATCAGCCCCAGCATTTT.